These 14 T cell receptor beta chains originate from one sample sequenced in a study of memory CD4+ T cells and cytomegalovirus serostatus (dated by TCRdb to about 2019). Libraries were prepared through the immunoSEQ multiplex PCR assay. The table was pulled from immuneACCESS by TCRdb, which kept in-frame rearrangements only. Such tables lose some clones; where checked, under half of the loss comes from unresolved V genes, and the rest has no known cause. For this sample there are some 41,000 clones; 70% to 80% appear just once. About 0.79% of the sample comes from the top ten. A FACSAria II was used to sort memory CD4+ T cells, defined as single viable CD3+CD4+CD8-CD45RO+ cells. The material sequenced was memory CD4+ T cells from blood. The receptors come from an adult in good health and CMV-seronegative.

This clone has just a few counts. V gene TRBV6-1 combines with J gene TRBJ1-5; a weak D match, TRBD1 (5 bases). V was trimmed by 3 bases and J by 7 bases, leaving 13 bases between them. CDR3 length: 14 residues. CDR1 is MNHNS, CDR2 SASEGT, per germline. CDR3 region: CASSEGRGWQPQHF. The CDR3 nucleotides read TGTGCCAGCAGTGAGGGGAGGGGATGGCAGCCCCAGCATTTT.

V gene TRBV6-6 combines with J gene TRBJ1-2; maybe TRBD1 (5 bases). Germline loops: CDR1 MNHNY, CDR2 SVGAGI (reference sequence). There are 13 residues in the CDR3. Trimming took off 7 bases at V and 4 bases at J, with 13 bases between the two ends. The CDR3 nucleotides read TGTGCCAGCACCTTAGACAGCCTCTATGGCTACACCTTC. Its translation is CASTLDSLYGYTF.

The CDR3, as DNA: TGTGCCAGCAGCTTAGGGCTAGCCTACAATGAGCAGTTCTTC. Translation: CASSLGLAYNEQFF. The V call is TRBV7-9, the J call TRBJ2-1; no clear D gene. Germline loops: CDR1 SEHNR, CDR2 FQNEAQ (reference sequence). Trimming stripped 1 base from V and 2 bases from J, with 6 bases between. The CDR3 runs to 14 residues.

The chain carries TRBV4-3 and TRBJ1-5; no clear D. V lost 0 bases, J lost 6 bases, and 9 bases lay in between. The CDR3 is 14 residues long. Germline CDR1 and CDR2: LGHNA and YSLEER. The CDR3 region has the DNA TGCGCCAGCAGCCAAGAGACTCGGGGTCAGCCCCAGCATTTT. It translates to CASSQETRGQPQHF.

J is TRBJ2-2 and V is TRBV5-1; 7 bases line up with TRBD2. V lost 4 bases to trimming and J lost 6 bases; unmatched junction nucleotides: 9. Germline CDR1 SGHRS, CDR2 YFSETQ. This CDR3 has 15 amino acids. The DNA for the CDR3 is TGCGCCAGCAGCCCATTATCGGGGAGGGCCGGGGAGCTGTTTTTT. This gives the protein CASSPLSGRAGELFF.

The table lists this clone with a count of one. V and J are TRBV19 and TRBJ1-3; D gene ambiguous. V was shortened by 4 bases and J by 4 bases, with 11 bases between the two germline ends. This CDR3 has 14 amino acids. Germline CDR1 is LNHDA and CDR2 is SQIVND (reference sequence). The CDR3 region has the DNA TGTGCCAGTAGTAAAGCGGGTACAGGAAACACCATATATTTT. As protein: CASSKAGTGNTIYF.

This chain links TRBV5-1 with TRBJ1-3; a weak D match, TRBD1 (6 bases). Germline loops: CDR1 SGHRS, CDR2 YFSETQ. The ends were cut back, 1 base at V and 3 bases at J, with 11 bases in the middle. This CDR3 is built from 15 residues. The CDR3 loop is CASSLSGGDGNTIYF. DNA of the CDR3: TGCGCCAGCAGCTTGAGCGGGGGCGATGGAAACACCATATATTTT.

The J gene is TRBJ1-2, the V gene TRBV19; weak D call: TRBD1 (5 bases). Trimming shortened V by 8 bases and J by 4 bases, and 14 bases separated the two germline ends. Per the germline V gene, CDR1 is LNHDA and CDR2 is SQIVND (reference sequence). The CDR3 extends over 13 amino acids. The CDR3: CASSAGPGYGYTF. In nucleotides, the CDR3 is TGTGCCAGTTCTGCGGGGCCCGGCTATGGCTACACCTTC.

V gene TRBV21-1 combines with J gene TRBJ2-7; TRBD1, as called in the table, went unchecked against the DNA. TRBV21-1 is a known pseudogene. CDR3 size: 18 residues. The CDR3 DNA reads TGTGCCAGCAGGAGTTCCCAAAAAACAGGGCTTCTGGGCTACGAGCAGTACTTC. Encoded protein: CASRSSQKTGLLGYEQYF.

This chain connects TRBV9 to TRBJ1-2; the match to TRBD1 covers 7 bases. V trimming: 4 bases; J trimming: 5 bases; junction bases outside the gene matches: 5. Looked up from germline, CDR1 is SGDLS and CDR2 is YYNGEE. This CDR3 has 13 amino acids. CDR3 nucleotides: TGTGCCAGCAGCCCCGCAGGGGGGTATGGCTACACCTTC. Protein sequence: CASSPAGGYGYTF.

The chain employs TRBV19 and TRBJ1-2, with D possibly being TRBD1 (5 bases). Trimming cost V 6 bases and J 7 bases, with 21 bases left between them. The CDR3 consists of 15 residues. Germline loops: CDR1 LNHDA, CDR2 SQIVND (reference sequence). The CDR3 sequence: CASRAGRGGQFGYTF. The CDR3 DNA sequence: TGTGCCAGTAGGGCAGGGAGAGGTGGCCAGTTTGGCTACACCTTC.

This clone was counted a few times. The chain links TRBV14 to TRBJ1-6; D is perhaps TRBD1 (6 bases). V lost 2 bases and J 5 bases, leaving 7 bases between the germline ends. CDR3 size: 14 residues. Germline loops: CDR1 SGHDN, CDR2 FVKESK. The CDR3: CASSQYRDNSPLHF. CDR3 nucleotide sequence: TGTGCCAGCAGCCAATACAGGGATAATTCACCCCTCCACTTT.

The V call is TRBV5-5, the J call TRBJ2-3; TRBD1 matches at 8 bases. Germline loops: CDR1 SGHKS, CDR2 YYEKEE (reference sequence). Germline trimming cut 1 base from V and 2 bases from J; bases unmatched to any gene: 6. The CDR3 consists of 16 residues. For the CDR3, the DNA is TGTGCCAGCAGCTTGTTCCGGGACAGGCACACAGATACGCAGTATTTT. Residues: CASSLFRDRHTDTQYF.

This chain connects TRBV5-6 to TRBJ1-1, with 9 nucleotides matching TRBD1. V trimming: 2 bases; J trimming: 4 bases; junction bases outside the gene matches: 9. The CDR3 consists of 16 residues. Germline CDR1 reads SGHDT; CDR2 reads YYEEEE. CDR3 residues: CASSFLSGTGTTEAFF. For the CDR3, the DNA is TGTGCCAGCAGCTTTTTGTCTGGGACAGGGACCACTGAAGCTTTCTTT.